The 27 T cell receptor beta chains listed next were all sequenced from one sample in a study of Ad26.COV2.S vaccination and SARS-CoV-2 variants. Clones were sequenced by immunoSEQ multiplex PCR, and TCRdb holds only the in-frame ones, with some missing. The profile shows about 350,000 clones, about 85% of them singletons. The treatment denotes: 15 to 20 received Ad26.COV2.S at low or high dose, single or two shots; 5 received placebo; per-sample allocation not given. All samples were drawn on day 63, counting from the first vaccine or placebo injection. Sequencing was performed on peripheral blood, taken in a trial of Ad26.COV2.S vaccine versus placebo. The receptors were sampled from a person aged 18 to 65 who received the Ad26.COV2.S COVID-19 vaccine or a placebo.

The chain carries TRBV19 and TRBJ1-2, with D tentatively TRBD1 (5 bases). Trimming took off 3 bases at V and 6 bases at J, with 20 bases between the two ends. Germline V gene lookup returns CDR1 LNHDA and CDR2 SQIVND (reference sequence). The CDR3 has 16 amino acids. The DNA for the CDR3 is TGTGCCAGTAGTATGCGCCCGCGGGGGATTCTTCATGGCTACACCTTC. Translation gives CASSMRPRGILHGYTF.

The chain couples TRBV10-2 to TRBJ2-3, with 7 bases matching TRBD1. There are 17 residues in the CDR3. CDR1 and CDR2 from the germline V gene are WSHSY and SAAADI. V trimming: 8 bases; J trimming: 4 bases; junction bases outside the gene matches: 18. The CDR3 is CASRKDQTGFGADTQYF. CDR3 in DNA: TGCGCCAGCCGTAAAGATCAGACAGGGTTTGGTGCAGATACGCAGTATTTT.

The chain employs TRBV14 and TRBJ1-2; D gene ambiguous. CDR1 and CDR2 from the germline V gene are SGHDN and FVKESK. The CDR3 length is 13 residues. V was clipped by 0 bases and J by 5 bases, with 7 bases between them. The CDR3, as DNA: TGTGCCAGCAGCCAAGATCTTAAGTATGGCTACACCTTC. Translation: CASSQDLKYGYTF. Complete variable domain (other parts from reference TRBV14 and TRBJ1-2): EAGVTQFPSHSVIEKGQTVTLRCDPISGHDNLYWYRRVMGKEIKFLLHFVKESKQDESGMPNNRFLAERTGGTYSTLKVQPAELEDSGVYFCASSQDLKYGYTFGSGTRLTVV.

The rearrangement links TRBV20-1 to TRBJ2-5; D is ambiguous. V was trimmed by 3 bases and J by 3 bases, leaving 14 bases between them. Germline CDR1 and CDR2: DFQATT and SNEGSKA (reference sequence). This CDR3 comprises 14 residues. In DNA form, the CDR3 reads TGCAGTGCTAGTGGTGGGCAGAAGGAAGAGACCCAGTACTTC. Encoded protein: CSASGGQKEETQYF.

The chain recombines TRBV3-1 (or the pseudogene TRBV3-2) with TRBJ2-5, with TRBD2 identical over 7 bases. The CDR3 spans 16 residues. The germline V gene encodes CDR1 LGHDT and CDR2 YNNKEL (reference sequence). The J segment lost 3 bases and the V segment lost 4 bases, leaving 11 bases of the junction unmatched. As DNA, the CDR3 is TGTGCCAGCAGCCCCCGACGGACTAGAAAGAAAGAGACCCAGTACTTC. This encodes CASSPRRTRKKETQYF.

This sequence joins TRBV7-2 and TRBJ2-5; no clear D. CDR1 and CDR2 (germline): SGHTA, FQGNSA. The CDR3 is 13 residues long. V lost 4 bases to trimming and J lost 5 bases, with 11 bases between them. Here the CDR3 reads CASSSPRRETQYF. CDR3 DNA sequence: TGTGCCAGCAGCTCCCCACGGCGTGAGACCCAGTACTTC.

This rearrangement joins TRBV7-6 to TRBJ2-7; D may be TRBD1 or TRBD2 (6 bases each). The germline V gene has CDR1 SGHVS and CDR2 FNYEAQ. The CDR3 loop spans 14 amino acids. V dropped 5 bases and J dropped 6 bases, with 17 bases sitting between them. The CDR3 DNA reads TGTGCCAGCAGCCCGGGGGCGCTGTTAGGCGAGCAGTACTTC. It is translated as CASSPGALLGEQYF.

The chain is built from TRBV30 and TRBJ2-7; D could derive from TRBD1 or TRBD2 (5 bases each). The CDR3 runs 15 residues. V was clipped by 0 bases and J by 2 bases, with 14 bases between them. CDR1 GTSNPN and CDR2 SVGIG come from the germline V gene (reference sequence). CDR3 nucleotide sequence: TGTGCCTGGAGTGTACTCGGGGCGGAGGCCTACGAGCAGTACTTC. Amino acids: CAWSVLGAEAYEQYF.

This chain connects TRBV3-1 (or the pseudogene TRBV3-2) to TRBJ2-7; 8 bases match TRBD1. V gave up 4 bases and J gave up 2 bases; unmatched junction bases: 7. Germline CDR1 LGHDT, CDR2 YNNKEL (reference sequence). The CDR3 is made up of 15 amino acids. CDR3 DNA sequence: TGTGCCAGCAGCCCGGAACCAGGGGGCACCTACGAGCAGTACTTC. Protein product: CASSPEPGGTYEQYF.

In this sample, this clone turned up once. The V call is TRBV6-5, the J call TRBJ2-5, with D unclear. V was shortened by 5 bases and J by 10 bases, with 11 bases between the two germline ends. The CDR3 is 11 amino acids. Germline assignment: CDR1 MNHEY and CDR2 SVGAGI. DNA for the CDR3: TGTGCCAGCAGTATAGGCCGAAACCAGTACTTC. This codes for CASSIGRNQYF.

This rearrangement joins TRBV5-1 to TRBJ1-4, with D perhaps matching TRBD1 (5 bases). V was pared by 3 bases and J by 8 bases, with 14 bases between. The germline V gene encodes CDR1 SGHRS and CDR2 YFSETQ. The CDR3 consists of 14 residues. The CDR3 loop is CASSWEGLDEKLFF. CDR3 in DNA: TGCGCCAGCAGCTGGGAGGGGCTGGACGAAAAACTGTTTTTT.

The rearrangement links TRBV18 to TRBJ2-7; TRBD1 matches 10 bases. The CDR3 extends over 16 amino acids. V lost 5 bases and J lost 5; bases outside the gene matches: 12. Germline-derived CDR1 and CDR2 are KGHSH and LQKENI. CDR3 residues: CASSTSRQGAGNEQYF. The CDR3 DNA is TGTGCCAGCTCAACCTCCCGACAGGGGGCGGGGAACGAGCAGTACTTC. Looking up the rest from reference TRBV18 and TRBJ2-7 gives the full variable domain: NAGVMQNPRHLVRRRGQEARLRCSPMKGHSHVYWYRQLPEEGLKFMVYLQKENIIDESGMPKERFSAEFPKEGPSILRIQQVVRGDSAAYFCASSTSRQGAGNEQYFGPGTRLTVT.

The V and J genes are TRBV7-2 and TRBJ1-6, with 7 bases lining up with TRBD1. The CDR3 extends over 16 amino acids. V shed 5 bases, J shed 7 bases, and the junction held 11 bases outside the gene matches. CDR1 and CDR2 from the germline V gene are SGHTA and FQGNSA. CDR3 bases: TGTGCCAGCAGCCCACGACAGGGTACGACAAATTCACCCCTCCACTTT. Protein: CASSPRQGTTNSPLHF.

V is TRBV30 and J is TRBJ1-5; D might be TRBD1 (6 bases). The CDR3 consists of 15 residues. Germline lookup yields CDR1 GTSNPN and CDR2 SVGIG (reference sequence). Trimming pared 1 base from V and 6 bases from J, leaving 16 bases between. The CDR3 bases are TGTGCCTGGAGTGAGAGGAAAGGGGGAGGTCAGCCCCAGCATTTT. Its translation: CAWSERKGGGQPQHF.

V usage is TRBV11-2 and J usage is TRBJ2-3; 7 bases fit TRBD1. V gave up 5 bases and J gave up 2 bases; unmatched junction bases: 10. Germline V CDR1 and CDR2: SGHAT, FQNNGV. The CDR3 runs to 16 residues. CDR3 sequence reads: CASSPLRDSTTDTQYF. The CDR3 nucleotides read TGTGCCAGCAGCCCACTCCGGGACAGTACCACAGATACGCAGTATTTT.

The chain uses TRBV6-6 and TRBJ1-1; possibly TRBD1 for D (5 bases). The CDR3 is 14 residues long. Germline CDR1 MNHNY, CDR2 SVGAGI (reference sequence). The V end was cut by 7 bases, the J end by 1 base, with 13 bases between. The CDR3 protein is CASNKDTPNTEAFF. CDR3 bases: TGTGCCAGCAATAAGGACACCCCGAACACTGAAGCTTTCTTT.

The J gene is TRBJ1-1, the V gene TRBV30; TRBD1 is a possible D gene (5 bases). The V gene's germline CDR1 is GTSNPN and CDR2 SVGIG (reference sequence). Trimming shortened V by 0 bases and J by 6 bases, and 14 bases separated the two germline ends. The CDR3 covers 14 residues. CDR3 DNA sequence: TGTGCCTGGAGTGTCTCAGGGAGGGGCGCTGAAGCTTTCTTT. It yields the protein CAWSVSGRGAEAFF.

CDR3 loop: CASSMLAGGGTDTQYF. The CDR3, as DNA: TGTGCCAGCAGCATGTTAGCGGGAGGCGGCACAGATACGCAGTATTTT. The chain employs TRBV5-4 and TRBJ2-3; the match to TRBD2 covers 10 bases. The CDR3 has 16 residues. With 4 bases clipped from V and 1 base from J, the junction kept 6 bases outside the gene matches. The germline V gene has CDR1 SGHNT and CDR2 YYREEE (reference sequence).

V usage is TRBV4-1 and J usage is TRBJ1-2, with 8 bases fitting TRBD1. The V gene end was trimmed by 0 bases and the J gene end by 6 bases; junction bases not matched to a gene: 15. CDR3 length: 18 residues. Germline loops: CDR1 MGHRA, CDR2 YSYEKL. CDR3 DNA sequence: TGCGCCAGCAGCCAAGACCCCCCACAGACAGGGGATCTCGATGGCTACACCTTC. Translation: CASSQDPPQTGDLDGYTF.

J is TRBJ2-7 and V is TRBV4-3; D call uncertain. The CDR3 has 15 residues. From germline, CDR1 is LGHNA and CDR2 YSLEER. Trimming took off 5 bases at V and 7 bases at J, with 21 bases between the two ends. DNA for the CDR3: TGCGCCAGCAGCAAGACGACGGATGTCTTGGGAGAGCAGTACTTC. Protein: CASSKTTDVLGEQYF.

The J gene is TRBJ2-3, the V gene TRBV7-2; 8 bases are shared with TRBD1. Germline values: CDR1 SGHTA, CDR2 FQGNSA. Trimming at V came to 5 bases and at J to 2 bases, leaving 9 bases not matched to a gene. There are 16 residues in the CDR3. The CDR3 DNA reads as TGTGCCAGCAGCCCGGCCGGGACAGGCCACACAGATACGCAGTATTTT. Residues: CASSPAGTGHTDTQYF.

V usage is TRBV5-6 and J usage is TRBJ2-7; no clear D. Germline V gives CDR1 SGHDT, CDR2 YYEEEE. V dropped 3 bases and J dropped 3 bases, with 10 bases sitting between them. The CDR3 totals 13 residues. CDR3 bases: TGTGCCAGCAGCTATACGGCAAGCTACGAGCAGTACTTC. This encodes CASSYTASYEQYF. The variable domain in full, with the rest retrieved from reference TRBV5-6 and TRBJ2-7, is DAGVTQSPTHLIKTRGQQVTLRCSPKSGHDTVSWYQQALGQGPQFIFQYYEEEERQRGNFPDRFSGHQFPNYSSELNVNALLLGDSALYLCASSYTASYEQYFGPGTRLTVT.

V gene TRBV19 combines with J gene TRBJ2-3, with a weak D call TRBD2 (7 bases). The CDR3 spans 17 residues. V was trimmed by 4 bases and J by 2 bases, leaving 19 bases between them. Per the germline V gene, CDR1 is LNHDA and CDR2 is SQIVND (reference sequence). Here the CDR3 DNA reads TGTGCCAGTAGTAACCCGACAGGCCGGGGGGCCACAGATACGCAGTATTTT. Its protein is CASSNPTGRGATDTQYF.

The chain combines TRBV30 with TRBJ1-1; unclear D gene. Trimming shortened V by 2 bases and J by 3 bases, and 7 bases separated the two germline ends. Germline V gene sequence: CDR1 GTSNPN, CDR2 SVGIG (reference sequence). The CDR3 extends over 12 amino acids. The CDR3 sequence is CAWSLTDTEAFF. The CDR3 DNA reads TGTGCCTGGAGTTTGACGGACACTGAAGCTTTCTTT.

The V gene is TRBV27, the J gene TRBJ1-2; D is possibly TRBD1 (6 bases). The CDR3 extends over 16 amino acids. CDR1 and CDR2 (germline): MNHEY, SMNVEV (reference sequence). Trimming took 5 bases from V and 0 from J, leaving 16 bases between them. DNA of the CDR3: TGTGCCAGCAGTCCCGGGACACTAATTTCTAACTATGGCTACACCTTC. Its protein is CASSPGTLISNYGYTF.

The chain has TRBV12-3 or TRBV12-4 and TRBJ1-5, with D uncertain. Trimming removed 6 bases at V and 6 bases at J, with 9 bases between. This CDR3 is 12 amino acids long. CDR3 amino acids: CASSRQVQPQHF. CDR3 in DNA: TGTGCCAGCAGCCGGCAGGTTCAGCCCCAGCATTTT.

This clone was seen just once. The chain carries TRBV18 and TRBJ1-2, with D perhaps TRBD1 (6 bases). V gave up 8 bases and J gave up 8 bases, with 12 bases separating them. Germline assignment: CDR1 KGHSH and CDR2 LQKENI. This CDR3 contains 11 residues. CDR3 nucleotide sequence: TGTGCCAGCGGGGGGGGCACCGGCTACACCTTC. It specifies CASGGGTGYTF.